Listed below are T cell receptor beta chains from one sample, sequenced in a study of shared clonotypes between healthy human individuals. Method: immunoSEQ multiplex PCR; TCRdb's copy keeps in-frame clones and lacks some. Of 400,000 to 600,000 clones in the sample, 90% to 97% were seen once. Specimen: naive CD4+ T cells sorted from blood. The origin of the receptors is a woman under 40 in good health. Both conserved end residues are part of each CDR3. Fields, in order: V gene, D gene, clone size, J gene, CDR3 protein, CDR3 DNA. The D gene is left open where the match is weak. Rows may omit the clone size; those that give it use once, few, many or a size class.

TRBV19	.	.	TRBJ2-7	CASSIRIYEQYF	TGTGCCAGTAGTATTAGGATCTACGAGCAGTACTTC
TRBV7-9	TRBD1	.	TRBJ2-7	CASSLVGTGSYEQYF	TGTGCCAGCAGCTTAGTTGGGACAGGGTCCTACGAGCAGTACTTC
TRBV6-5	.	few	TRBJ2-7	CASSYSGTSYEQYF	TGTGCCAGCAGTTACTCAGGGACTTCCTACGAGCAGTACTTC
TRBV18	TRBD2	.	TRBJ2-1	CASSLAGGGEQFF	TGTGCCAGCTCCCTAGCGGGAGGTGGTGAGCAGTTCTTC
TRBV7-2	.	once	TRBJ1-1	CASRPWDMNTEAFF	TGTGCCAGCAGACCGTGGGATATGAACACTGAAGCTTTCTTT
TRBV6-5	.	.	TRBJ1-4	CASSYSSAATNEKLFF	TGTGCCAGCAGTTACTCTTCGGCGGCAACTAATGAAAAACTGTTTTTT
TRBV28	TRBD2	.	TRBJ2-1	CASSRGTSGSVREQFF	TGTGCCAGCAGCCGCGGGACTAGCGGGAGCGTTAGGGAGCAGTTCTTC
TRBV6-1	TRBD2	.	TRBJ2-3	CAGTSETSTDTQYF	TGTGCCGGCACTAGCGAGACAAGCACAGATACGCAGTATTTT
TRBV18	.	.	TRBJ1-1	CASSRDGYTEAFF	TGTGCCAGCTCCCGGGACGGGTACACTGAAGCTTTCTTT
TRBV19	TRBD1	.	TRBJ1-6	CASSVGQGASSPLHF	TGTGCCAGTAGTGTCGGACAGGGGGCAAGTTCACCCCTCCACTTT
TRBV19	.	.	TRBJ1-5	CASTRGNQPQHF	TGTGCCAGTACTCGGGGGAATCAGCCCCAGCATTTT
TRBV28	TRBD1	.	TRBJ2-2	CASSPRDRSGELFF	TGTGCCAGCAGTCCAAGGGACAGGTCCGGGGAGCTGTTTTTT
TRBV15	.	.	TRBJ2-1	CATSRGQNYNEQFF	TGTGCCACCAGCAGAGGACAGAACTACAATGAGCAGTTCTTC
TRBV19	.	.	TRBJ2-7	CASSIDLRGRGNEQYF	TGTGCCAGTAGTATAGATTTACGGGGGAGAGGAAACGAGCAGTACTTC
TRBV7-2	TRBD2	.	TRBJ2-7	CASGSGESYEQYF	TGTGCCAGCGGTAGCGGGGAATCCTACGAGCAGTACTTC
TRBV28	TRBD1	.	TRBJ1-5	CASRPTGESNQPQHF	TGTGCCAGCAGGCCGACAGGGGAAAGCAATCAGCCCCAGCATTTT
TRBV5-1	.	.	TRBJ1-6	CASSLSGGYNSPLHF	TGCGCCAGCAGCCTATCTGGAGGTTATAATTCACCCCTCCACTTT
TRBV7-7	.	.	TRBJ1-3	CASSPGGGLGNTIYF	TGTGCCAGCAGCCCCGGCGGGGGGCTTGGAAACACCATATATTTT
TRBV6-5	.	.	TRBJ1-4	CASGRRGANEKLFF	TGTGCCAGCGGGAGAAGAGGGGCTAATGAAAAACTGTTTTTT
TRBV9	.	.	TRBJ2-3	CASTRDSTDTQYF	TGTGCCAGCACCCGGGACTCCACAGATACGCAGTATTTT
TRBV2	.	.	TRBJ2-1	CASSDGQGWGNEQFF	TGTGCCAGCAGTGATGGTCAGGGGTGGGGGAATGAGCAGTTCTTC
TRBV10-1	.	.	TRBJ1-1	CASSESTGPDTEAFF	TGCGCCAGCAGTGAGTCGACGGGGCCAGACACTGAAGCTTTCTTT
TRBV10-3	.	.	TRBJ2-4	CAISDSQGAKNIQYF	TGTGCCATCAGTGATTCACAGGGAGCCAAAAACATTCAGTACTTC
TRBV18	.	.	TRBJ1-1	CASSPLKGENTEAFF	TGTGCCAGCTCACCACTTAAGGGGGAAAACACTGAAGCTTTCTTT
TRBV10-3	TRBD2	few	TRBJ2-2	CAISDLGLAGTGELFF	TGTGCCATCAGTGATTTGGGACTAGCGGGAACGGGGGAGCTGTTTTTT
TRBV2	.	.	TRBJ1-2	CASSEVPYGYTF	TGTGCCAGCAGTGAAGTCCCCTATGGCTACACCTTC
TRBV11-2	.	.	TRBJ1-1	CASSQTGLTEAFF	TGTGCCAGCAGCCAGACGGGGCTCACTGAAGCTTTCTTT
TRBV11-2	.	.	TRBJ2-7	CASSFARSRVTYEQYF	TGTGCCAGCAGCTTCGCCCGTAGTAGGGTTACCTACGAGCAGTACTTC
TRBV7-3	.	.	TRBJ2-2	CASSKSSGYTGELFF	TGTGCCAGCAGCAAATCCTCAGGGTACACCGGGGAGCTGTTTTTT
TRBV7-9	.	.	TRBJ2-2	CASSHRVNTGELFF	TGTGCCAGCAGCCATAGGGTAAACACCGGGGAGCTGTTTTTT
TRBV5-1	.	.	TRBJ2-7	CASSLAVAYEQYF	TGCGCCAGCAGCTTGGCTGTCGCCTACGAGCAGTACTTC
TRBV7-9	TRBD2	.	TRBJ2-1	CASSRGSGRSYNEQFF	TGTGCCAGCAGCAGAGGGAGCGGGAGGTCCTACAATGAGCAGTTCTTC